One and the same sample provided the 3 T cell receptor beta chains below, sequenced in a study of CD8 T cells in Susac syndrome. Reverse transcription used roughly 0.5 to 1 ug RNA and random hexamers. TCRdb processed the immunoSEQ multiplex PCR reads anew with MiXCR; each CDR3 protein has one entry. The sample lists 90,000 to 150,000 distinct CDR3 sequences; 85% to 95% were seen once. Sequencing was performed on CD8+ T cells from PBMCs. The receptors were gathered from a human donor in good health.

The genes are TRBV7-9 and TRBJ2-3; D not certain. This CDR3 contains 17 residues. CDR1 and CDR2 (germline): SEHNR, FQNEAQ (reference sequence). The V gene lost 4 bases and the J gene lost 6 bases, with 23 bases spanning the gap. DNA of the CDR3: TGTGCCAGCAGCTCACTCAAGGCGGCGGATGGGCTGGATACGCAGTATTTT. This encodes CASSSLKAADGLDTQYF.

This chain joins TRBV10-3 and TRBJ2-2; weak D call: TRBD2 (5 bases). Per the germline V gene, CDR1 is ENHRY and CDR2 is SYGVKD. This CDR3 is built from 14 residues. Trimming stripped 0 bases from V and 6 bases from J, with 8 bases between. CDR3 region: CAISESSGPGELFF. In DNA, the CDR3 is TGTGCCATCAGTGAGTCGAGCGGCCCCGGGGAGCTGTTTTTT.

The CDR3 reads CSATGDYGYTF. CDR3 DNA: TGCAGCGCCACGGGGGACTATGGCTACACCTTC. The gene calls are TRBV29-1 and TRBJ1-2; a weak D match, TRBD1 (5 bases). The V end lost 7 bases, the J end lost 3 bases, and 9 bases lay between the germline ends. Germline V gives CDR1 SQVTM, CDR2 ANQGSEA. The CDR3 has 11 residues.